These 24 T cell receptor beta chains came from one sample sequenced in a study of spatial heterogeneity in lung cancer. Study-wide points: In tumors, expanded intratumoral alpha and beta TCR counts tracked mutation counts.

MiXCR was run by TCRdb on the 5' RACE reads, yielding one entry per CDR3 protein. This sample has about 15,000 distinct CDR3 sequences, with roughly 7.3% found just once. No antigen has been identified for these receptors. Described time point: sample taken at primary tumor resection. The sequences come from lung tumor tissue, collected at surgery. These receptors came from a male donor with early-stage non-small cell lung cancer.

This clonotype was seen many times. V gene TRBV19 combines with J gene TRBJ1-1; D is ambiguous. Between the trimmed V and J ends, which lost 5 bases and 1 base, there was a span of 5 bases. The CDR3 loop spans 12 amino acids. Germline CDR1 LNHDA, CDR2 SQIVND (reference sequence). Here the CDR3 reads CASSRWNTEAFF. The DNA for the CDR3 is TGTGCCAGTAGTCGGTGGAACACTGAAGCTTTCTTT.

The sample holds many counts of this clonotype. This chain joins TRBV7-9 and TRBJ2-2; maybe TRBD1 (6 bases). The germline V gene encodes CDR1 SEHNR and CDR2 FQNEAQ (reference sequence). Trimming shortened V by 5 bases and J by 1 base, and 8 bases separated the two germline ends. There are 14 residues in the CDR3. CDR3 in amino acids: CASSPGQNTGELFF. CDR3 coding DNA: TGTGCCAGCAGCCCGGGACAGAACACCGGGGAGCTGTTTTTT. Looking up the rest from reference TRBV7-9 and TRBJ2-2 gives the full variable domain: DTGVSQNPRHKITKRGQNVTFRCDPISEHNRLYWYRQTLGQGPEFLTYFQNEAQLEKSRLLSDRFSAERPKGSFSTLEIQRTEQGDSAMYLCASSPGQNTGELFFGEGSRLTVL.

Relative to its sample, this clonotype is medium-sized. The chain joins TRBV19 to TRBJ2-1, with 7 bases fitting TRBD1. The CDR3 runs 15 residues. Germline values: CDR1 LNHDA, CDR2 SQIVND (reference sequence). V was clipped by 9 bases and J by 7 bases; unmatched bases: 15. The CDR3 DNA reads as TGTGCCAGCGGTCTTTTAAGGGACAGTACGAATGAGCAGTTCTTC. This encodes CASGLLRDSTNEQFF.

This chain links TRBV12-3 or TRBV12-4 with TRBJ2-2, with D perhaps TRBD1 (6 bases). This CDR3 is built from 15 residues. V was clipped by 8 bases and J by 5 bases, with 18 bases between them. The DNA of the CDR3 is TGTGCCAGCTACCTGAGGGGGTTAGGGACCGGGGAGCTGTTTTTT. Translating gives CASYLRGLGTGELFF.

This sequence joins TRBV7-2 and TRBJ1-3; D call uncertain. CDR1 is SGHTA, CDR2 FQGNSA, per germline. V lost 5 bases, J lost 0 bases, and 11 bases lay in between. The CDR3 sequence is 15 residues long. The CDR3 is CASSTLTSSGNTIYF. For the CDR3, the DNA is TGTGCCAGCAGCACCTTGACCAGCTCTGGAAACACCATATATTTT.

This clonotype was observed many times. This chain joins TRBV12-3 or TRBV12-4 and TRBJ2-2; D unresolved. Trimming stripped 3 bases from V and 6 bases from J, with 8 bases between. The CDR3 contains 13 residues. This CDR3 reads CASSFLRAGELFF. The CDR3 DNA reads TGTGCCAGCAGTTTCCTGCGTGCCGGGGAGCTGTTTTTT.

This chain connects TRBV10-3 to TRBJ1-1, with 10 bases that match TRBD1. Germline lookup yields CDR1 ENHRY and CDR2 SYGVKD. The V gene end was trimmed by 10 bases and the J gene end by 0 bases; junction bases not matched to a gene: 5. CDR3 size: 14 residues. CDR3 nucleotide sequence: TGTGCCACCCGGACAGGGGGGGTGAACACTGAAGCTTTCTTT. Translated: CATRTGGVNTEAFF.

In this sample, this clonotype turned up a few times. The rearrangement links TRBV4-1 to TRBJ2-1; D is uncertain. CDR3 length: 17 amino acids. With 1 base removed from V and 2 bases from J, the gap between germline ends came to 15 bases. Germline V gene sequence: CDR1 MGHRA, CDR2 YSYEKL. The DNA of the CDR3 is TGCGCCAGCAGCCAAGTATGGGAAGCGCAAGCCTACAATGAGCAGTTCTTC. This translates into CASSQVWEAQAYNEQFF.

In its sample, this clonotype was seen a few times. CDR3: CATSDPGRSTGELFF. As DNA, the CDR3 is TGTGCCACCAGTGATCCGGGACGCAGCACCGGGGAGCTGTTTTTT. The chain joins TRBV24-1 to TRBJ2-2; D tentatively reads TRBD1 or TRBD2 (5 bases each). Trimming took off 3 bases at V and 4 bases at J, with 11 bases between the two ends. The CDR3 has 15 amino acids. CDR1 is KGHDR and CDR2 is SFDVKD in the germline V gene.

With regard to this clonotype: This could be a read error, since a much larger clone is one nucleotide away. Because the CDR3 is missing its conserved closing phenylalanine or tryptophan, this is likely a read error. The genes are TRBV11-2 and TRBJ1-1; D not certain. This CDR3 comprises 16 residues. Germline CDR1 is SGHAT and CDR2 is FQNNGV. V was shortened by 4 bases and J by 0 bases, with 15 bases between the two germline ends. The CDR3 protein is CASSWGKGIMNTEAFS. Here the CDR3 DNA reads TGTGCCAGCAGCTGGGGAAAAGGGATAATGAACACTGAAGCTTTCTCT.

This clonotype was seen at least ten times. The chain is built from TRBV6-6 and TRBJ2-6, with D tentatively TRBD2 (6 bases). This CDR3 has 15 amino acids. The V end lost 2 bases, the J end lost 2 bases, and 7 bases lay between the germline ends. The germline V gene encodes CDR1 MNHNY and CDR2 SVGAGI (reference sequence). DNA of the CDR3: TGTGCCAGCAGTTACCGGGGGACTGGGGCCAACGTCCTGACTTTC. Its translation is CASSYRGTGANVLTF.

This clonotype was seen ten or more times. The chain couples TRBV10-1 to TRBJ2-3; D is possibly TRBD2 (6 bases). Germline V lookup: CDR1 WNHNN, CDR2 SYGVQD (reference sequence). The CDR3 is made up of 15 amino acids. The ends were cut back, 3 bases at V and 2 bases at J, with 12 bases in the middle. The CDR3 DNA reads as TGCGCCAGCAGTGATTCGAGGGAGGCCACAGATACGCAGTATTTT. Its translation is CASSDSREATDTQYF.

A few counts support this clonotype. The chain employs TRBV24-1 and TRBJ2-1; D gene unclear. The CDR3 extends over 14 amino acids. CDR1 KGHDR and CDR2 SFDVKD come from the germline V gene. Trimming removed 11 bases from V and 5 bases from J, with 18 bases in between. CDR3 residues: CAIARLDGDNEQFF. CDR3 nucleotides: TGTGCCATCGCACGCCTTGACGGAGACAATGAGCAGTTCTTC.

By its share, this clonotype is medium-sized. This sequence joins TRBV20-1 and TRBJ1-1; possible D gene TRBD1, 5 bases. Germline assignment: CDR1 DFQATT and CDR2 SNEGSKA (reference sequence). The V gene lost 4 bases and the J gene lost 7 bases, with 16 bases spanning the gap. The CDR3 contains 13 residues. CDR3 DNA sequence: TGCAGTGCTACTTTCCAGGGTCCGGGTGAAGCTTTCTTT. It specifies CSATFQGPGEAFF.

This clonotype showed up just once. The rearrangement joins TRBV6-5 to TRBJ2-2; TRBD2 aligns across 10 bases. V dropped 7 bases and J dropped 4; count of bases not matched to a gene: 6. This CDR3 is 15 amino acids long. The germline V gene encodes CDR1 MNHEY and CDR2 SVGAGI. CDR3 nucleotides: TGTGCCAGCAACCAAGCGGGAGGGGCCACCGGGGAGCTGTTTTTT. As protein: CASNQAGGATGELFF.

This clonotype is judged medium-sized. V gene TRBV27 combines with J gene TRBJ1-5; D is perhaps TRBD1 (5 bases). The germline V and J ends were trimmed by 3 bases and 6 bases, with 12 bases remaining between them. Germline V gene lookup returns CDR1 MNHEY and CDR2 SMNVEV (reference sequence). CDR3 length equals 14 residues. CDR3 residues: CASSLRQGGQPQHF. The CDR3 region has the DNA TGTGCCAGCAGTTTGCGTCAGGGTGGTCAGCCCCAGCATTTT.

In this sample, this clonotype turned up many times. CDR3: CASTLKGMNTEAFF. DNA of the CDR3: TGTGCCAGCACTCTGAAAGGGATGAACACTGAAGCTTTCTTT. This rearrangement joins TRBV6-1 to TRBJ1-1; D unresolved. Germline CDR1 reads MNHNS; CDR2 reads SASEGT. Trimming shortened V by 7 bases and J by 0 bases, and 12 bases separated the two germline ends. The CDR3 contains 14 residues.

This clonotype was found many times. This chain uses TRBV5-1 with TRBJ2-3, with D perhaps being TRBD1 or TRBD2 (5 bases each). The CDR3 is made up of 12 amino acids. Trimming removed 1 base at V and 9 bases at J, with 9 bases between. Germline CDR1 SGHRS, CDR2 YFSETQ. The CDR3: CASSLQGDTQYF. CDR3 sequence (DNA): TGCGCCAGCAGCTTGCAGGGAGACACGCAGTATTTT.

This clonotype has a count of ten or more. The chain joins TRBV18 to TRBJ1-1; maybe TRBD1 (6 bases). The CDR3 sequence is 15 residues long. The V and J ends lost 3 bases and 2 bases respectively, with 13 bases between them. Germline CDR1 KGHSH, CDR2 LQKENI. CDR3 nucleotide sequence: TGTGCCAGCTCACCGGAGACAGGCAGAAACACTGAAGCTTTCTTT. This gives the protein CASSPETGRNTEAFF.

This clonotype showed up many times. The chain combines TRBV27 with TRBJ1-3, with no clear D. This CDR3 contains 14 residues. Germline V gene sequence: CDR1 MNHEY, CDR2 SMNVEV (reference sequence). Trimming shortened V by 5 bases and J by 4 bases, and 12 bases separated the two germline ends. The CDR3 DNA is TGTGCCAGCAGTCCACGGACGGGGGGAAACACCATATATTTT. Protein sequence: CASSPRTGGNTIYF.

This clonotype showed up many times. This chain links TRBV9 with TRBJ2-2; 10 bases are a match to TRBD1. The CDR3 has 16 amino acids. The germline gives CDR1 SGDLS, CDR2 YYNGEE. J was trimmed by 1 base and V by 4 bases; bases with no gene match: 4. CDR3 sequence: CASSPRTGGNTGELFF. The CDR3 DNA follows: TGTGCCAGCAGCCCAAGGACAGGGGGGAACACCGGGGAGCTGTTTTTT.

A few counts support this clonotype. The rearrangement joins TRBV5-4 to TRBJ1-3; unclear D gene. This CDR3 region has 15 residues. With 2 bases removed from V and 0 bases from J, the gap between germline ends came to 9 bases. The germline gives CDR1 SGHNT, CDR2 YYREEE (reference sequence). CDR3 DNA sequence: TGTGCCAGCAGCTTTGGTCCTTACTCTGGAAACACCATATATTTT. Its translation: CASSFGPYSGNTIYF.

This clonotype came up a few times. This sequence joins TRBV6-5 and TRBJ1-2; D ambiguous. The CDR3 sequence is 13 residues long. Trimming took 7 bases from V and 8 from J, leaving 17 bases between them. The germline CDR1 and CDR2 sequences are MNHEY and SVGAGI. Written as DNA, the CDR3 is TGTGCCAGCAATAAATGGGGAGTTGGGGGCTACACCTTC. Translated: CASNKWGVGGYTF.

This clonotype turned up a few times. In DNA, the CDR3 is TGTGCCACCAGTGATTTAACTAGCGGGTACAATGAGCAGTTCTTC. This translates into CATSDLTSGYNEQFF. This sequence joins TRBV24-1 and TRBJ2-1; 9 positions agree with TRBD2. The CDR3 is made up of 15 amino acids. In germline, CDR1 is KGHDR, CDR2 SFDVKD. J was trimmed by 4 bases and V by 1 base; bases with no gene match: 1.